These 18 T cell receptor beta chains were sequenced from one sample in a study of blood T cell repertoires in COVID-19. Data came from immunoSEQ multiplex PCR; TCRdb stores just in-frame clones and leaves some out. The data contain about 150,000 clones, roughly 81% of them seen just once; the ten biggest clones take up approximately 3.6%. Sequencing used PBMCs or T cells enriched from blood (not recorded which). Receptor source: a woman in her fifties or sixties with acute COVID-19.

This clone has only a few counts. This chain links TRBV10-3 with TRBJ1-6; D is unresolved. This CDR3 has 13 amino acids. Trimming left V 2 bases short and J 9 bases short, with 8 bases between. The germline CDR1 and CDR2 sequences are ENHRY and SYGVKD. CDR3 region: CAISEDISSPLHF. As DNA, the CDR3 is TGTGCCATCAGTGAGGACATAAGTTCACCCCTCCACTTT.

The gene calls are TRBV7-9 and TRBJ1-2; 9 nucleotides match TRBD1. V was clipped by 6 bases and J by 9 bases; unmatched bases: 11. The CDR3 has 14 residues. Germline CDR1 SEHNR, CDR2 FQNEAQ (reference sequence). CDR3 protein: CASRQKGQGKSYTF. The CDR3 region has the DNA TGTGCCAGCAGACAAAAGGGACAGGGAAAGAGCTACACCTTC.

The chain links TRBV19 to TRBJ2-7; TRBD2 might be the D (5 bases). V lost 6 bases, J lost 8 bases, and 14 bases lay in between. Germline-derived CDR1 and CDR2 are LNHDA and SQIVND (reference sequence). There are 12 residues in the CDR3. For the CDR3, the DNA is TGTGCCAGTAGCAGAGAGGGAGACAAGCAGTACTTC. Residues: CASSREGDKQYF.

The gene calls are TRBV3-1 (or the pseudogene TRBV3-2) and TRBJ1-4; 10 positions match TRBD1. The CDR3 is made up of 17 amino acids. The germline V gene has CDR1 LGHDT and CDR2 YNNKEL (reference sequence). V lost 4 bases to trimming and J lost 2 bases; unmatched junction nucleotides: 7. The CDR3 DNA sequence: TGTGCCAGCAGCCCCCACCCGGGACAGGGGACTAATGAAAAACTGTTTTTT. Translation: CASSPHPGQGTNEKLFF.

This chain joins TRBV7-9 and TRBJ2-7; TRBD1 aligns across 7 bases. The CDR3 is 14 amino acids. J gave up 4 bases and V 5 bases, and 8 bases lay outside the gene matches. Germline CDR1 and CDR2: SEHNR and FQNEAQ (reference sequence). CDR3 sequence reads: CASSPETGQYEQYF. The CDR3 region has the DNA TGTGCCAGCAGCCCGGAGACAGGGCAATACGAGCAGTACTTC. The entire variable domain, with the rest obtained from reference TRBV7-9 and TRBJ2-7, is as follows: DTGVSQNPRHKITKRGQNVTFRCDPISEHNRLYWYRQTLGQGPEFLTYFQNEAQLEKSRLLSDRFSAERPKGSFSTLEIQRTEQGDSAMYLCASSPETGQYEQYFGPGTRLTVT.

The chain's CDR3 is CASSELSSPLHF. CDR3 bases: TGTGCCAGCAGCGAGCTTTCGTCACCCCTCCACTTT. The chain is built from TRBV7-2 and TRBJ1-6; D uncertain. The V gene lost 5 bases and the J gene lost 10 bases, with 9 bases spanning the gap. The CDR3 totals 12 residues. Germline CDR1 SGHTA, CDR2 FQGNSA.

J is TRBJ2-3 and V is TRBV7-3; 8 bases match TRBD2. The CDR3 covers 15 residues. In germline, CDR1 is SGHTA, CDR2 FQGTGA. Trimming cost V 5 bases and J 6 bases; bases outside gene matches: 10. Written as DNA, the CDR3 is TGTGCCAGCAGCCTTACTAGCGGTCAAAGGGATACGCAGTATTTT. Amino acids: CASSLTSGQRDTQYF.

This clone was observed a handful of times. This rearrangement joins TRBV6-1 to TRBJ2-5; tentative D call: TRBD2 (5 bases). Trimming took 2 bases from V and 7 from J, leaving 11 bases between them. Germline V gene sequence: CDR1 MNHNS, CDR2 SASEGT. The CDR3 is 13 residues long. The CDR3 nucleotides are TGTGCCAGCAGTGAATGGAATGAGGGGACCCAGTACTTC. Protein product: CASSEWNEGTQYF.

This chain uses TRBV3-1 (or the pseudogene TRBV3-2) with TRBJ2-5, with D hard to call. Germline V lookup: CDR1 LGHDT, CDR2 YNNKEL (reference sequence). This CDR3 is built from 11 residues. V shed 8 bases and J shed 4 bases, with 8 bases lying between them. The CDR3: CASGTRETQYF. The CDR3 DNA is TGTGCCAGCGGTACCAGAGAGACCCAGTACTTC.

V usage is TRBV11-2 and J usage is TRBJ2-7; 8 positions agree with TRBD1. Germline CDR1 is SGHAT and CDR2 is FQNNGV. The CDR3 contains 15 residues. V shed 5 bases, J shed 5 bases, and the junction held 11 bases outside the gene matches. The CDR3 bases are TGTGCCAGCAGCCCCCGTTCGGACAGGGCCGACGAGCAGTACTTC. Translated, it gives CASSPRSDRADEQYF.

This chain connects TRBV6-1 to TRBJ1-1, with D tentatively TRBD1 (5 bases). CDR3 length equals 13 residues. Germline CDR1 is MNHNS and CDR2 is SASEGT. V lost 0 bases, J lost 8 bases, and 10 bases lay in between. The CDR3: CASSEALRGEAFF. The DNA for the CDR3 is TGTGCCAGCAGTGAAGCGCTTCGGGGGGAAGCTTTCTTT.

The gene calls are TRBV11-1 and TRBJ1-1; D is undetermined. The germline V gene has CDR1 SGHAT and CDR2 FQDESV (reference sequence). The CDR3 is 14 residues long. V lost 3 bases and J 1 base, leaving 9 bases between the germline ends. CDR3 amino acids: CASSFSLGNTEAFF. CDR3 sequence (DNA): TGTGCCAGCAGCTTTTCTCTAGGGAACACTGAAGCTTTCTTT.

This clone has a handful of counts. This chain uses TRBV11-3 with TRBJ2-1; D is unresolved. Trimming pared 5 bases from V and 9 bases from J, leaving 20 bases between. The CDR3 length is 15 residues. Looked up from germline, CDR1 is SGHNT and CDR2 is YENEEA. The CDR3 region is CASSPSLDNGGEQFF. The CDR3 bases are TGTGCCAGCAGCCCAAGCTTAGATAACGGCGGTGAGCAGTTCTTC. The full variable domain, completed using reference TRBV11-3 and TRBJ2-1, is EAGVVQSPRYKIIEKKQPVAFWCNPISGHNTLYWYLQNLGQGPELLIRYENEEAVDDSQLPKDRFSAERLKGVDSTLKIQPAELGDSAVYLCASSPSLDNGGEQFFGPGTRLTVL.

The chain is built from TRBV7-9 and TRBJ1-6; TRBD1 matches 9 bases. V was pared by 5 bases and J by 3 bases, with 5 bases of the junction left unmatched. This CDR3 spans 16 amino acids. Looked up from germline, CDR1 is SEHNR and CDR2 is FQNEAQ (reference sequence). The CDR3 bases are TGTGCCAGCAGCACCCGGGACAGGGACTATAATTCACCCCTCCACTTT. Its protein product is CASSTRDRDYNSPLHF.

The V gene is TRBV7-2, the J gene TRBJ2-7, with 7 bases that match TRBD1. The V gene end was trimmed by 6 bases and the J gene end by 2 bases; junction bases not matched to a gene: 7. The length of the CDR3 is 14 residues. Germline CDR1 reads SGHTA; CDR2 reads FQGNSA. Here the CDR3 DNA reads TGTGCCAGCAGGGGAAACAGGGGCACCTACGAGCAGTACTTC. It encodes CASRGNRGTYEQYF.

The J gene is TRBJ2-7, the V gene TRBV2; D is perhaps TRBD2 (6 bases). Trimming removed 1 base from V and 5 bases from J, with 12 bases in between. This CDR3 comprises 14 residues. Germline V gene lookup returns CDR1 SNHLY and CDR2 FYNNEI. The chain's CDR3 is CASSEDGGAHEQYF. In DNA form, the CDR3 reads TGTGCCAGCAGTGAAGATGGAGGGGCGCACGAGCAGTACTTC.

The CDR3 protein is CASSSFQGLGGNTIYF. DNA for the CDR3: TGTGCCAGCAGTTCCTTTCAGGGGTTGGGAGGAAACACCATATATTTT. The gene calls are TRBV28 and TRBJ1-3; D may be TRBD1 (6 bases). With 4 bases removed from V and 4 bases from J, the gap between germline ends came to 17 bases. CDR1 and CDR2 (germline): MDHEN, SYDVKM. The CDR3 extends over 16 amino acids.

CDR3 amino acids: CASSFQRQPGTDTQYF. The CDR3 nucleotides are TGTGCCAGCAGCTTCCAGCGCCAGCCTGGCACAGATACGCAGTATTTT. The chain carries TRBV11-3 and TRBJ2-3; D not certain. V was cut by 3 bases and J by 1 base, with 14 bases left in between. The germline V gene has CDR1 SGHNT and CDR2 YENEEA. The CDR3 sequence is 16 residues long.